Each of the 27 T cell receptor beta chains below was sequenced from the same sample in a study of shared clonotypes between healthy human individuals. This table comes from immunoSEQ multiplex PCR, and its TCRdb copy is limited to in-frame clones, with some not included. The sample has fewer than 2.5 million clones; approximately 93% are singletons. Sequencing input: naive CD4+ T cells from PBMCs. Noted subset: CD45RA+ positively selected. The source is a man aged 18 to 29 in good health. Some clones in this sample may be carry-over from other donors' samples.

The chain uses TRBV7-8 and TRBJ2-2; D is undetermined. CDR3 size: 14 residues. Germline CDR1 reads SGHVS; CDR2 reads FQNEAQ. The ends were cut back, 2 bases at V and 6 bases at J, with 10 bases in the middle. CDR3 nucleotides: TGTGCCAGCAGCTTACGTGGCGTCCCCGGGGAGCTGTTTTTT. It yields the protein CASSLRGVPGELFF.

The chain combines TRBV9 with TRBJ2-1, with 7 bases that match TRBD2. This CDR3 contains 15 residues. J was trimmed by 7 bases and V by 4 bases; bases with no gene match: 11. Germline V CDR1 and CDR2: SGDLS, YYNGEE. As DNA, the CDR3 is TGTGCCAGCAGCCTCGGGGGGAACCTCGGGAATGAGCAGTTCTTC. It is translated as CASSLGGNLGNEQFF.

The chain recombines TRBV5-1 with TRBJ1-4; D might be TRBD1 (6 bases). The germline V gene has CDR1 SGHRS and CDR2 YFSETQ. The CDR3 covers 15 residues. With 7 bases removed from V and 8 bases from J, the gap between germline ends came to 21 bases. The CDR3 protein is CASSGGGSLGEKLFF. The CDR3 DNA reads as TGCGCCAGCTCGGGGGGCGGCAGCCTAGGGGAAAAACTGTTTTTT.

The CDR3 sequence is CASRLLAGVGDTDTQYF. The DNA of the CDR3 is TGTGCCAGCAGACTACTAGCGGGAGTGGGTGATACAGATACGCAGTATTTT. The gene calls are TRBV7-9 and TRBJ2-3, with TRBD2 matching over 11 bases. Germline lookup yields CDR1 SEHNR and CDR2 FQNEAQ (reference sequence). There are 17 residues in the CDR3. Losses at the gene ends were 6 bases for V and 3 bases for J; bases not matched to a gene: 11.

This clone was seen a single time. The V and J genes are TRBV30 and TRBJ1-2; TRBD1 is a possible D gene (5 bases). CDR1 and CDR2 from the germline V gene are GTSNPN and SVGIG (reference sequence). V lost 4 bases and J 5 bases, leaving 20 bases between the germline ends. This CDR3 spans 15 amino acids. CDR3 in amino acids: CAWTRGRAKIYGYTF. The CDR3 DNA is TGTGCCTGGACTCGGGGGAGAGCAAAGATTTATGGCTACACCTTC.

The chain carries TRBV7-3 and TRBJ2-3, with a possible D match to TRBD1 (6 bases). Trimming took off 5 bases at V and 1 base at J, with 16 bases between the two ends. This CDR3 contains 16 residues. Germline V lookup: CDR1 SGHTA, CDR2 FQGTGA. CDR3 sequence (DNA): TGTGCCAGCAGCCCTACCCTTCGACAGGGCACAGATACGCAGTATTTT. Translated: CASSPTLRQGTDTQYF. Using reference TRBV7-3 and TRBJ2-3 for the parts outside the CDR3, the full variable domain is GAGVSQTPSNKVTEKGKYVELRCDPISGHTALYWYRQSLGQGPEFLIYFQGTGAADDSGLPNDRFFAVRPEGSVSTLKIQRTERGDSAVYLCASSPTLRQGTDTQYFGPGTRLTVL.

This clone was observed a single time. The rearrangement links TRBV7-9 to TRBJ2-7; D may be TRBD1 or TRBD2 (5 bases each). CDR1 and CDR2 from the germline V gene are SEHNR and FQNEAQ (reference sequence). This CDR3 is built from 16 residues. V gave up 5 bases and J gave up 4 bases, with 21 bases separating them. The DNA for the CDR3 is TGTGCCAGCAGCCTCACGGCAGAGGGGTACAGTTACGAGCAGTACTTC. Protein sequence: CASSLTAEGYSYEQYF.

This rearrangement joins TRBV11-3 to TRBJ2-5; D is perhaps TRBD1 (5 bases). With 5 bases removed from V and 2 bases from J, the gap between germline ends came to 15 bases. Looked up from germline, CDR1 is SGHNT and CDR2 is YENEEA. This CDR3 contains 15 residues. The CDR3 coding sequence is TGTGCCAGCAGCCTGGGGCTGACAGATCAAGAGACCCAGTACTTC. It yields the protein CASSLGLTDQETQYF.

J is TRBJ1-2 and V is TRBV7-9; TRBD1 matches at 7 bases. The ends lost 7 bases at V and 11 bases at J; junction bases unmatched: 7. The CDR3 consists of 11 residues. In germline, CDR1 is SEHNR, CDR2 FQNEAQ (reference sequence). The CDR3 loop reads CASTRGVGYTF. The CDR3 bases are TGTGCCAGCACCAGGGGGGTAGGGTACACCTTC.

The gene calls are TRBV4-2 and TRBJ2-2, with 8 bases that match TRBD1. The V gene end was trimmed by 3 bases and the J gene end by 4 bases; junction bases not matched to a gene: 7. CDR3 length: 16 amino acids. CDR1 and CDR2 (germline): LGHNA, YNFKEQ. Written as DNA, the CDR3 is TGTGCCAGCAGCCACCCCGACAGGGGATCCACCGGGGAGCTGTTTTTT. Translated: CASSHPDRGSTGELFF.

The genes are TRBV5-6 and TRBJ2-1; D gene unclear. CDR1 is SGHDT, CDR2 YYEEEE, per germline. Trimming cost V 5 bases and J 7 bases, with 16 bases left between them. This CDR3 is 14 amino acids long. In nucleotides, the CDR3 is TGTGCCAGCAGTCTTGGTGGTCGCTCGAATGAGCAGTTCTTC. Its translation: CASSLGGRSNEQFF.

This chain uses TRBV5-1 with TRBJ2-3; D is unclear. The germline gives CDR1 SGHRS, CDR2 YFSETQ. This CDR3 spans 14 amino acids. Trimming pared 7 bases from V and 4 bases from J, leaving 16 bases between. CDR3 sequence (DNA): TGCGCCAGCGCTTTAGAAAACACAGCAGATACGCAGTATTTT. It specifies CASALENTADTQYF.

The chain is built from TRBV2 and TRBJ2-5; D could derive from TRBD1 or TRBD2 (5 bases each). This CDR3 spans 13 amino acids. V lost 6 bases, J lost 7 bases, and 15 bases lay in between. Per germline, CDR1 SNHLY and CDR2 FYNNEI. In nucleotides, the CDR3 is TGTGCCAGCAGCGGGACGTCCGTGGGGACCCAGTACTTC. Its protein product is CASSGTSVGTQYF.

To note about this clone: Other DNA sequences of this sample code for an identical CDR3. The V gene is TRBV30, the J gene TRBJ1-1; D perhaps matches TRBD1 (6 bases). The V end was cut by 5 bases, the J end by 1 base, with 8 bases between. The CDR3 is made up of 12 amino acids. Germline lookup yields CDR1 GTSNPN and CDR2 SVGIG (reference sequence). The CDR3 DNA is TGTGCCTGGGGCAGGGGGAACACTGAAGCTTTCTTT. Translation: CAWGRGNTEAFF.

V and J are TRBV2 and TRBJ1-1; TRBD1 agrees at 8 bases. With 1 base clipped from V and 6 bases from J, the junction kept 7 bases outside the gene matches. CDR3 length equals 15 residues. Germline V gives CDR1 SNHLY, CDR2 FYNNEI. The CDR3 DNA follows: TGTGCCAGCAGTGAAGTACGGCAGGGGGCCTCTGAAGCTTTCTTT. Residues: CASSEVRQGASEAFF.

This clone was found once. This same CDR3 is encoded by further DNA sequences in the sample. This sequence joins TRBV27 and TRBJ2-5, with TRBD2 matching over 7 bases. CDR3 size: 15 residues. Trimming removed 1 base from V and 5 bases from J; junction bases left unmatched: 7. Germline V gene lookup returns CDR1 MNHEY and CDR2 SMNVEV (reference sequence). The CDR3 here is CASSLFSGGVETQYF. The CDR3 DNA is TGTGCCAGCAGTTTATTTTCGGGAGGTGTGGAGACCCAGTACTTC.

V is TRBV28 and J is TRBJ2-1; D not resolved. Trimming removed 1 base at V and 11 bases at J, with 6 bases between. The V gene's germline CDR1 is MDHEN and CDR2 SYDVKM. There are 11 residues in the CDR3. Written as DNA, the CDR3 is TGTGCCAGCAGTTTATTCCCCAAGCAGTTCTTC. Its protein product is CASSLFPKQFF. Variable domain in full (rest from reference TRBV28 and TRBJ2-1): DVKVTQSSRYLVKRTGEKVFLECVQDMDHENMFWYRQDPGLGLRLIYFSYDVKMKEKGDIPEGYSVSREKKERFSLILESASTNQTSMYLCASSLFPKQFFGPGTRLTVL.

The CDR3 nucleotides are TGTGCCAGCAGCCACCTTAGAGTAGAGACCCAGTACTTC. Translation: CASSHLRVETQYF. The chain carries TRBV14 and TRBJ2-5; no definite D call. From germline, CDR1 is SGHDN and CDR2 FVKESK. V was shortened by 3 bases and J by 4 bases, with 9 bases between the two germline ends. This CDR3 region has 13 residues.

V and J are TRBV6-5 and TRBJ2-7; D gene unclear. V lost 8 bases and J lost 0, with 14 bases in between. The germline CDR1 and CDR2 sequences are MNHEY and SVGAGI. The CDR3 totals 14 residues. CDR3 amino acids: CASHDVGSSYEQYF. The DNA for the CDR3 is TGTGCCAGCCACGATGTCGGGTCCTCCTACGAGCAGTACTTC.

This chain links TRBV7-9 with TRBJ1-2, with D unclear. This CDR3 is built from 13 residues. CDR1 is SEHNR and CDR2 is FQNEAQ in the germline V gene (reference sequence). V lost 2 bases to trimming and J lost 4 bases, with 8 bases between them. This CDR3 reads CASSLIGTYGYTF. In DNA, the CDR3 is TGTGCCAGCAGCTTAATCGGAACCTATGGCTACACCTTC.

This rearrangement joins TRBV7-2 to TRBJ2-7, with unresolved D. The CDR3 is made up of 10 amino acids. Germline V gene sequence: CDR1 SGHTA, CDR2 FQGNSA. V gave up 8 bases and J gave up 3 bases, with 5 bases separating them. CDR3: CASGDYEQYF. For the CDR3, the DNA is TGTGCCAGCGGTGACTACGAGCAGTACTTC.

Comments on this clone: Other DNA sequences in the sample encode the same CDR3. The chain uses TRBV28 and TRBJ1-1; D remains ambiguous. The length of the CDR3 is 14 residues. Between the trimmed V and J ends, which lost 4 bases and 1 base, there was a span of 10 bases. Germline-derived CDR1 and CDR2 are MDHEN and SYDVKM. This CDR3 reads CASSSPGENTEAFF. The CDR3 DNA follows: TGTGCCAGCAGTTCCCCAGGTGAGAACACTGAAGCTTTCTTT.

This chain links TRBV5-1 with TRBJ2-4; tentative D call: TRBD2 (6 bases). Deletions cut 2 bases from V and 0 bases from J, with 12 bases between. This CDR3 comprises 16 residues. Germline assignment: CDR1 SGHRS and CDR2 YFSETQ. Here the CDR3 DNA reads TGCGCCAGCAGCTTTTCAGGCGGGGTAGCCAAAAACATTCAGTACTTC. Its translation is CASSFSGGVAKNIQYF.

The chain employs TRBV4-1 and TRBJ2-5; 8 nucleotides align to TRBD2. Germline values: CDR1 MGHRA, CDR2 YSYEKL. The length of the CDR3 is 16 residues. The V and J ends lost 4 bases and 1 base, in that order; junction bases with no gene match: 8. The CDR3 coding sequence is TGCGCCAGCAGCCGTCTCTATAGCGGGGCCCAAGAGACCCAGTACTTC. It translates to CASSRLYSGAQETQYF.

This clone has only a few counts. Other DNA sequences in this specimen translate into the identical CDR3. The chain couples TRBV9 to TRBJ1-3; D call uncertain. The germline V gene has CDR1 SGDLS and CDR2 YYNGEE. Trimming removed 0 bases from V and 0 bases from J, with 4 bases in between. This CDR3 region has 14 residues. CDR3 residues: CASSVVGSGNTIYF. The CDR3, as DNA: TGTGCCAGCAGCGTAGTGGGCTCTGGAAACACCATATATTTT.

This chain connects TRBV7-3 to TRBJ2-1; 7 bases match TRBD2. Germline trimming cut 4 bases from V and 3 bases from J; bases unmatched to any gene: 6. Germline lookup yields CDR1 SGHTA and CDR2 FQGTGA. The CDR3 contains 15 residues. The CDR3 spells CASSSGSSGYNEQFF. The CDR3 coding sequence is TGTGCCAGCAGCTCCGGATCTAGCGGCTACAATGAGCAGTTCTTC.

The chain couples TRBV27 to TRBJ2-5; D is unresolved. The CDR3 length is 11 residues. The V gene lost 10 bases and the J gene lost 7 bases, with 13 bases spanning the gap. The V gene's germline CDR1 is MNHEY and CDR2 SMNVEV (reference sequence). As DNA, the CDR3 is TGTGCCACCGGACCGAAAGCGACCCAGTACTTC. Amino acid sequence: CATGPKATQYF.